The 29 T cell receptor beta chains given below trace back to one sample, sequenced in a study of cytomegalovirus exposure and HLA in healthy donors. PCR employed 60 Vbeta and 13 Jbeta primers. The repertoire was sequenced with immunoSEQ multiplex PCR; TCRdb's copy has only in-frame clones and lacks some. The sample table sets out 90,000 to 130,000 clones. The sequenced sample was PBMCs. These TCRs come from a man aged 25-45 years in good health and CMV-seronegative.

V is TRBV30 and J is TRBJ1-5, with TRBD1 as a possible D gene (6 bases). The CDR3 length is 13 residues. V lost 3 bases and J 5 bases, leaving 11 bases between the germline ends. CDR1 and CDR2 (germline): GTSNPN, SVGIG (reference sequence). Here the CDR3 reads CAWSGQLDQPQHF. As DNA, the CDR3 is TGTGCCTGGAGCGGACAGTTGGATCAGCCCCAGCATTTT.

Turning to this clone: The junction and the germline gene differ at one end; a read error may be behind it. This chain connects TRBV7-9 to TRBJ2-3; 10 bases agree with TRBD2. CDR3 length equals 15 residues. Germline V gene sequence: CDR1 SEHNR, CDR2 FQNEAQ (reference sequence). CDR3 sequence (DNA): TGTGCCAGCAGCGTAGCGGGGGGAGGTGCAGATACGCAGTATTTT. Amino acid sequence: CASSVAGGGADTQYF.

V usage is TRBV4-2 and J usage is TRBJ2-7; 11 bases fit TRBD2. Germline-derived CDR1 and CDR2 are LGHNA and YNFKEQ. V lost 3 bases and J lost 3; bases outside the gene matches: 7. CDR3 length: 16 amino acids. CDR3 sequence (DNA): TGTGCCAGCAGCCAGCGTCCTAGCGGGGGGTTCTACGAGCAGTACTTC. Translated, it gives CASSQRPSGGFYEQYF.

The chain has TRBV30 and TRBJ1-1; 8 positions match TRBD1. J lost 1 base, V lost 3 bases, and 7 bases had no gene match. CDR1 and CDR2 from the germline V gene are GTSNPN and SVGIG (reference sequence). This CDR3 comprises 15 residues. In DNA form, the CDR3 reads TGTGCCTGGAGCTACCGGGACAGGAGGAACACTGAAGCTTTCTTT. This codes for CAWSYRDRRNTEAFF.

This rearrangement joins TRBV2 to TRBJ2-5; possible D gene TRBD2, 5 bases. V was trimmed by 6 bases and J by 0 bases, leaving 8 bases between them. This CDR3 region has 13 residues. CDR1 is SNHLY, CDR2 FYNNEI, per germline. CDR3 loop: CASSLLDQETQYF. The CDR3 DNA follows: TGTGCCAGCAGCCTACTAGACCAAGAGACCCAGTACTTC.

Written as DNA, the CDR3 is TGTGCCAGCAGCCCCCCATCCGGGTTCACCTACGAGCAGTACTTC. It specifies CASSPPSGFTYEQYF. This rearrangement joins TRBV5-6 to TRBJ2-7; D remains ambiguous. The CDR3 is 15 amino acids. The V end lost 4 bases, the J end lost 2 bases, and 16 bases lay between the germline ends. CDR1 and CDR2 (germline): SGHDT, YYEEEE.

This rearrangement joins TRBV10-1 to TRBJ2-3; 8 nucleotides line up with TRBD2. The CDR3 spans 16 residues. V was pared by 2 bases and J by 4 bases, with 8 bases of the junction left unmatched. Germline CDR1 reads WNHNN; CDR2 reads SYGVQD (reference sequence). Here the CDR3 reads CASSEGLAGDADTQYF. Written as DNA, the CDR3 is TGCGCCAGCAGTGAGGGGCTAGCGGGTGACGCAGATACGCAGTATTTT.

The genes are TRBV10-1 and TRBJ1-3; a possible D gene is TRBD1 (6 bases). V lost 6 bases, J lost 1 base, and 16 bases lay in between. The CDR3 spans 16 residues. Germline CDR1 reads WNHNN; CDR2 reads SYGVQD (reference sequence). CDR3 in amino acids: CASRSRGGGSGNTIYF. As DNA, the CDR3 is TGCGCCAGCAGGAGTAGGGGAGGGGGATCTGGAAACACCATATATTTT.

CDR3 sequence (DNA): TGCGCCAGCAGCGCCCGTGGAGATAGCACAGATACGCAGTATTTT. Translating gives CASSARGDSTDTQYF. The chain couples TRBV5-1 to TRBJ2-3, with D unresolved. Germline-derived CDR1 and CDR2 are SGHRS and YFSETQ. Between the trimmed V and J ends, which lost 4 bases and 0 bases, there was a span of 12 bases. There are 15 residues in the CDR3.

V and J are TRBV7-3 and TRBJ2-3, with 8 bases identical to TRBD2. The V segment lost 5 bases and the J segment 3 bases; nucleotides outside the gene matches: 7. This CDR3 spans 15 amino acids. Germline CDR1 and CDR2: SGHTA and FQGTGA. The CDR3 nucleotides are TGTGCCAGCAGCCTTAGCGGGGTGGGGACAGATACGCAGTATTTT. Translated, it gives CASSLSGVGTDTQYF.

The chain has TRBV2 and TRBJ2-7, with 8 nucleotides matching TRBD2. Germline assignment: CDR1 SNHLY and CDR2 FYNNEI. CDR3 length equals 15 residues. The V and J ends lost 6 bases and 0 bases, in that order; junction bases with no gene match: 7. Here the CDR3 reads CASSPRGGPSYEQYF. In DNA, the CDR3 is TGTGCCAGCAGCCCCCGGGGGGGACCCTCCTACGAGCAGTACTTC. Based on the CDR3 plus reference TRBV2 and TRBJ2-7, the full variable domain is EPEVTQTPSHQVTQMGQEVILRCVPISNHLYFYWYRQILGQKVEFLVSFYNNEISEKSEIFDDQFSVERPDGSNFTLKIRSTKLEDSAMYFCASSPRGGPSYEQYFGPGTRLTVT.

This sequence joins TRBV5-6 and TRBJ2-7; 7 bases align to TRBD1. J gave up 0 bases and V 4 bases, and 13 bases lay outside the gene matches. The germline V gene has CDR1 SGHDT and CDR2 YYEEEE. CDR3 size: 17 residues. DNA of the CDR3: TGTGCCAGCAGCCAATTATCTTCGGGGACAGCCTCCTACGAGCAGTACTTC. The encoded protein is CASSQLSSGTASYEQYF.

The rearrangement links TRBV6-6 to TRBJ2-2, with TRBD2 matching 14 bases. The junction had 11 bases not matched to a gene; V was cut back by 10 bases and J by 7 bases. From germline, CDR1 is MNHNY and CDR2 SVGAGI (reference sequence). This CDR3 has 16 residues. The CDR3 DNA sequence: TGTGCCACCCGAGGACTAGCGGGGGGCCTTATCGGGGAGCTGTTTTTT. It specifies CATRGLAGGLIGELFF.

This chain uses TRBV2 with TRBJ2-7, with D hard to call. CDR1 and CDR2 from the germline V gene are SNHLY and FYNNEI. Trimming took off 3 bases at V and 0 bases at J, with 9 bases between the two ends. The CDR3 totals 14 residues. In nucleotides, the CDR3 is TGTGCCAGCAGTGATGGGCCAGCCTCCTACGAGCAGTACTTC. Amino acid sequence: CASSDGPASYEQYF.

V is TRBV2 and J is TRBJ2-7; D not resolved. This CDR3 has 17 amino acids. Germline assignment: CDR1 SNHLY and CDR2 FYNNEI. The V end lost 3 bases, the J end lost 2 bases, and 20 bases lay between the germline ends. The CDR3 region is CASSDPGEVKSAYEQYF. The CDR3 DNA is TGTGCCAGCAGTGATCCCGGAGAAGTGAAATCGGCCTACGAGCAGTACTTC.

V gene TRBV18 combines with J gene TRBJ2-2; D might be TRBD2 (6 bases). With 6 bases removed from V and 2 bases from J, the gap between germline ends came to 13 bases. CDR1 KGHSH and CDR2 LQKENI come from the germline V gene. The CDR3 has 15 residues. Here the CDR3 reads CASSSGTYNTGELFF. CDR3 bases: TGTGCCAGCTCCTCGGGGACTTACAACACCGGGGAGCTGTTTTTT.

This sequence joins TRBV6-6 and TRBJ1-5; D perhaps matches TRBD1 (6 bases). In germline, CDR1 is MNHNY, CDR2 SVGAGI (reference sequence). V was clipped by 7 bases and J by 2 bases, with 18 bases between them. The CDR3 contains 16 residues. The CDR3 sequence: CASTTVGAKGNQPQHF. CDR3 sequence (DNA): TGTGCCAGCACCACCGTGGGGGCGAAAGGCAATCAGCCCCAGCATTTT.

This chain links TRBV11-2 with TRBJ1-2, with D possibly matching TRBD1 (6 bases). The germline CDR1 and CDR2 sequences are SGHAT and FQNNGV. With 2 bases removed from V and 1 base from J, the gap between germline ends came to 11 bases. The CDR3 runs 15 residues. CDR3 sequence (DNA): TGTGCCAGCAGCTTAAGGGGGTGGGATAACTATGGCTACACCTTC. This codes for CASSLRGWDNYGYTF.

A remark on this clone: Germline and junction disagree at one end, which may indicate a read error. The V gene is TRBV28, the J gene TRBJ1-5; 7 bases are a match to TRBD1. The germline CDR1 and CDR2 sequences are MDHEN and SYDVKM. The CDR3 extends over 17 amino acids. CDR3 nucleotides: TGTGTCAGCAGCGACGGGACAGTCAAATATAGCAATCAGCCCCAGCATTTT. It encodes CVSSDGTVKYSNQPQHF.

The rearrangement joins TRBV7-2 to TRBJ2-5; a possible D gene is TRBD2 (6 bases). CDR1 and CDR2 (germline): SGHTA, FQGNSA. V was shortened by 1 base and J by 4 bases, with 13 bases between the two germline ends. The length of the CDR3 is 15 residues. The chain's CDR3 is CASSLDGGSGETQYF. The CDR3 DNA reads as TGTGCCAGCAGCTTAGATGGGGGTAGCGGAGAGACCCAGTACTTC. The full variable domain, in which reference TRBV7-2 and TRBJ2-5 provide the parts outside the CDR3, is GAGVSQSPSNKVTEKGKDVELRCDPISGHTALYWYRQSLGQGLEFLIYFQGNSAPDKSGLPSDRFSAERTGGSVSTLTIQRTQQEDSAVYLCASSLDGGSGETQYFGPGTRLLVL.

The rearrangement uses TRBV7-2 and TRBJ2-3, with D perhaps TRBD2 (6 bases). The CDR3 has 13 amino acids. Trimming cost V 1 base and J 4 bases, with 6 bases left between them. The germline gives CDR1 SGHTA, CDR2 FQGNSA. The CDR3 region is CASSLGGADTQYF. The CDR3 DNA is TGTGCCAGCAGCTTAGGGGGGGCAGATACGCAGTATTTT.

The chain uses TRBV7-7 and TRBJ2-1, with TRBD1 matching 11 bases. Trimming cost V 3 bases and J 4 bases; bases outside gene matches: 2. Germline assignment: CDR1 SSHAT and CDR2 FNYEAQ (reference sequence). CDR3 length equals 15 residues. CDR3 sequence: CASSFGQGAYNEQFF. The CDR3 DNA follows: TGTGCCAGCAGCTTCGGACAGGGGGCATACAATGAGCAGTTCTTC.

To note about this clone: The same CDR3 can be traced to other DNA sequences in this sample. V gene TRBV7-9 combines with J gene TRBJ2-1, with D perhaps matching TRBD1 (5 bases). This CDR3 comprises 16 residues. Per germline, CDR1 SEHNR and CDR2 FQNEAQ (reference sequence). V shed 5 bases and J shed 4 bases, with 18 bases lying between them. CDR3 sequence: CASSPVTALNYNEQFF. In DNA form, the CDR3 reads TGTGCCAGCAGCCCCGTGACAGCCTTGAATTACAATGAGCAGTTCTTC.

This sequence joins TRBV7-9 and TRBJ2-2; maybe TRBD1 (5 bases). The germline V gene encodes CDR1 SEHNR and CDR2 FQNEAQ (reference sequence). There are 15 residues in the CDR3. Trimming took 5 bases from V and 1 from J, leaving 11 bases between them. This chain's CDR3 is CASSPGQVNTGELFF. CDR3 in DNA: TGTGCCAGCAGCCCCGGACAAGTGAACACCGGGGAGCTGTTTTTT.

The gene calls are TRBV4-1 and TRBJ2-5, with 8 bases lining up with TRBD1. Germline CDR1 reads MGHRA; CDR2 reads YSYEKL. The CDR3 is 15 residues long. Germline trimming cut 2 bases from V and 4 bases from J; bases unmatched to any gene: 6. CDR3 residues: CASSQSDRGRETQYF. CDR3 nucleotides: TGCGCCAGCAGCCAATCAGACAGGGGCCGAGAGACCCAGTACTTC.

V usage is TRBV6-1 and J usage is TRBJ2-3; 9 bases line up with TRBD2. This CDR3 region has 17 residues. The germline V gene has CDR1 MNHNS and CDR2 SASEGT. Losses at the gene ends were 4 bases for V and 5 bases for J; bases not matched to a gene: 13. CDR3 sequence reads: CASSGASGILLGDTQYF. The CDR3 DNA is TGTGCCAGCAGTGGGGCTAGCGGGATCCTGCTTGGAGATACGCAGTATTTT.

V gene TRBV12-5 combines with J gene TRBJ2-7, with a possible D match to TRBD2 (6 bases). The CDR3 runs 18 residues. CDR1 LGHNT and CDR2 FRNRAP come from the germline V gene. Trimming took 7 bases from V and 5 from J, leaving 30 bases between them. In DNA, the CDR3 is TGTGCTAGTGCTTTAGGGAGGAGCGGGCAGACCCCACCCCACGAGCAGTACTTC. Residues: CASALGRSGQTPPHEQYF.

This rearrangement joins TRBV27 to TRBJ2-7; 8 nucleotides line up with TRBD1. Germline V gene data show CDR1 as MNHEY and CDR2 as SMNVEV (reference sequence). The CDR3 sequence is 14 residues long. After removal of 5 bases from V and 2 bases from J, the junction contained 5 bases not matched to a gene. In nucleotides, the CDR3 is TGTGCCAGCAGTCTTGACAGGGGCGCCTACGAGCAGTACTTC. It yields the protein CASSLDRGAYEQYF.

The chain is built from TRBV5-6 and TRBJ2-7; weak D call: TRBD1 (6 bases). CDR1 SGHDT and CDR2 YYEEEE come from the germline V gene. The CDR3 is 15 amino acids. V shed 4 bases and J shed 2 bases, with 16 bases lying between them. CDR3 bases: TGTGCCAGCAGCCCCTCTTGGGGGCTAACCTACGAGCAGTACTTC. Amino acid sequence: CASSPSWGLTYEQYF.